One and the same sample provided the 9 T cell receptor beta chains below, sequenced in a study of regulatory T cells in long-lasting Graves disease. Construction of the TCR beta libraries employed iRepertoire HTBI primers in conjunction with Arm-PCR of CDR3 regions. TCRdb ran MiXCR on the multiplex PCR reads and lists one entry per CDR3 protein. The sample has 350,000 to 550,000 distinct CDR3 sequences; about 15% are singletons. Documented time point: newly diagnosed GD, antithyroid drugs for less than 3 months. The TCR library was made from RNA extracted from PBMCs. The same data also contributed to another study, on T cells in Graves' hyperthyroidism and ophthalmopathy.

The sample in question was peripheral blood mononuclear cells (PBMCs), obtained at new diagnosis, from a patient treated with antithyroid drugs. The receptors originated from a woman aged 25 to 39 with Graves disease.

The V call is TRBV28, the J call TRBJ2-1; 9 bases are shared with TRBD2. CDR1 MDHEN and CDR2 SYDVKM come from the germline V gene. V was clipped by 5 bases and J by 14 bases; unmatched bases: 4. This CDR3 has 11 amino acids. The CDR3 reads CASSPGLAKFF. CDR3 nucleotide sequence: TGTGCCAGCAGTCCGGGACTAGCTAAGTTCTTC.

About this clonotype itself: A read error may explain this, as a much larger clone is one base away. V gene TRBV11-2 combines with J gene TRBJ1-3, with D maybe TRBD1 (6 bases). Germline V gene data show CDR1 as SGHAT and CDR2 as FQNNGV. Trimming shortened V by 6 bases and J by 5 bases, and 20 bases separated the two germline ends. The length of the CDR3 is 16 residues. The CDR3 loop reads CASRSPRRGRRNTIYF. DNA for the CDR3: TGTGCCAGCAGGTCACCTCGGCGGGGGCGGCGAAACACCATATATTTT.

This chain connects TRBV15 to TRBJ2-5, with D perhaps being TRBD1 or TRBD2 (6 bases each). V gave up 0 bases and J gave up 4 bases, with 12 bases separating them. From germline, CDR1 is LNHNV and CDR2 YYDKDF (reference sequence). The CDR3 is made up of 15 amino acids. CDR3 region: CATSRDGGRGETQYF. For the CDR3, the DNA is TGTGCCACCAGCAGAGATGGGGGGCGCGGAGAGACCCAGTACTTC.

This chain connects TRBV24-1 to TRBJ1-5, with D unresolved. The V gene lost 3 bases and the J gene lost 10 bases, with 9 bases spanning the gap. Germline lookup yields CDR1 KGHDR and CDR2 SFDVKD. This CDR3 region has 12 residues. CDR3 sequence: CATSDGYGPQHF. Here the CDR3 DNA reads TGTGCCACCAGTGATGGTTATGGCCCCCAGCATTTT.

This clonotype was found many times. V gene TRBV27 combines with J gene TRBJ2-5, with D hard to call. The germline CDR1 and CDR2 sequences are MNHEY and SMNVEV (reference sequence). This CDR3 has 16 amino acids. Trimming took off 1 base at V and 3 bases at J, with 15 bases between the two ends. This chain's CDR3 is CASSLLGSWREETQYF. The CDR3 coding sequence is TGTGCCAGCAGTTTATTGGGTTCATGGAGAGAAGAGACCCAGTACTTC.

The gene calls are TRBV24-1 and TRBJ1-2; 7 bases match TRBD1. The length of the CDR3 is 16 residues. The trim removed 4 bases at V and 5 bases at J, leaving 12 bases unmatched. Per germline, CDR1 KGHDR and CDR2 SFDVKD. The CDR3 loop reads CATSDKKPGTEYGYTF. For the CDR3, the DNA is TGTGCCACCAGTGACAAGAAGCCTGGGACAGAATATGGCTACACCTTC.

In this sample, this clonotype turned up once. V and J are TRBV5-1 and TRBJ2-5; possible D gene TRBD2, 5 bases. Germline lookup yields CDR1 SGHRS and CDR2 YFSETQ. The ends were cut back, 0 bases at V and 5 bases at J, with 17 bases in the middle. The CDR3 has 16 amino acids. This CDR3 reads CASSLGVALVDETQYF. Here the CDR3 DNA reads TGCGCCAGCAGCTTGGGTGTAGCGCTAGTTGACGAGACCCAGTACTTC.

For this clonotype: With a much larger clone just one base away, this may be a read error. This CDR3 is missing its conserved last phenylalanine or tryptophan, likely due to a read error. This chain uses TRBV5-5 with TRBJ2-1, with TRBD2 identical over 13 bases. V gave up 0 bases and J gave up 2 bases; unmatched junction bases: 2. Per the germline V gene, CDR1 is SGHKS and CDR2 is YYEKEE (reference sequence). This CDR3 contains 17 residues. CDR3 coding DNA: TGTGCCAGCAGCTTGGGACTAGCGGGAGGCGCCTACAATGAGCAGTTCCTC. Translated, it gives CASSLGLAGGAYNEQFL.

This clonotype was seen many times. The chain combines TRBV28 with TRBJ2-7; 8 bases map to TRBD1. From germline, CDR1 is MDHEN and CDR2 SYDVKM. V shed 2 bases, J shed 3 bases, and the junction held 6 bases outside the gene matches. CDR3 length: 15 amino acids. The CDR3 region is CASSLGGGTGYEQYF. The CDR3 DNA sequence: TGTGCCAGCAGTTTAGGTGGGGGGACAGGCTACGAGCAGTACTTC.